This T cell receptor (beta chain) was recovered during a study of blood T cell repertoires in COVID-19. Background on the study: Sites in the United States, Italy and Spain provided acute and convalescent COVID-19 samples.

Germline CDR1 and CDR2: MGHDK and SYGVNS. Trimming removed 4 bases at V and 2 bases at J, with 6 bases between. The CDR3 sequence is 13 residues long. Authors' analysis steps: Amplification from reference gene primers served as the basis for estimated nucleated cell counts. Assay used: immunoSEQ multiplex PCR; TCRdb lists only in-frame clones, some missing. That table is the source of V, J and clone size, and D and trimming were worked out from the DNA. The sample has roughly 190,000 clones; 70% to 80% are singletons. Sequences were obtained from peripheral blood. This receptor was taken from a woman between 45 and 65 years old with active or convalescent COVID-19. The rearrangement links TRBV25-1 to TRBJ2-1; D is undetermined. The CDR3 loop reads CASSVPAYNEQFF. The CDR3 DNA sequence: TGTGCCAGCAGTGTCCCAGCCTACAATGAGCAGTTCTTC.